The rows below give T cell receptor beta chains drawn from one sample of a study of cytomegalovirus exposure and HLA in healthy donors. Assay: immunoSEQ multiplex PCR; the TCRdb copy retains only in-frame clones and omits some. The profile shows over 100,000 clones, approximately 70% of them singletons. Sequenced material: PBMCs. The receptors here all came from a woman in her 30s in good health and CMV-seronegative. The CDR3 runs from the conserved cysteine through the conserved F or W. The order of the fields is J gene, clone size, V gene, D gene, CDR3 DNA, CDR3 protein. A D gene is named only where the DNA matches it firmly. The listing skips clone size in some rows; elsewhere it reads once, few, many or a size class.

>TRBJ2-1|NA|TRBV10-3|TRBD2
TGTGCCATCAGTGAGCCTGAGACTAGCGGGAGGGCCTACAATGAGCAGTTCTTC
CAISEPETSGRAYNEQFF
>TRBJ1-1|NA|TRBV7-9|TRBD1
TGTGCCAGCAGCTTAGGGGCAGGGGGACTGAACACTGAAGCTTTCTTT
CASSLGAGGLNTEAFF
>TRBJ2-1|NA|TRBV27|TRBD2
TGTGCCAGCCGCAACACTCTAAGCGGGAGCCCTCTAGCCCGCGATGAGCAGTTCTTC
CASRNTLSGSPLARDEQFF
>TRBJ1-2|few|TRBV27|TRBD1
TGTGCCAGCAGTTCGACAGGGGACTATGGCTACACCTTC
CASSSTGDYGYTF
>TRBJ1-1|few|TRBV5-1|TRBD1
TGCGCCAGCAGCTCCCTGACAGGGCTCACTGAAGCTTTCTTT
CASSSLTGLTEAFF
>TRBJ2-7|NA|TRBV5-1|NA
TGCGCCAGCAGCCCCGCGGGACCGGGACAGCCCTACGAGCAGTACTTC
CASSPAGPGQPYEQYF
>TRBJ1-1|few|TRBV4-1|NA
TGCGCCAGCAGCCAAGAGGGAGGGAGGCCCAATGAAGCTTTCTTT
CASSQEGGRPNEAFF
>TRBJ1-2|NA|TRBV7-9|TRBD1
TGTGCCAGCCTCCCTGGCGGACAGGCCAATGGCTACACCTTC
CASLPGGQANGYTF
>TRBJ1-2|NA|TRBV6-1|TRBD1
TGTGCCAGCAGTCTAGGACAGGGGAAGAACTATGGCTACACCTTC
CASSLGQGKNYGYTF
>TRBJ2-7|once|TRBV10-1|TRBD1
TGCGCCAGCCGGGACAGGGGGAACAAGCAGTACTTC
CASRDRGNKQYF
>TRBJ1-1|NA|TRBV29-1|NA
TGCAGCGTTGAGGTCACAGGGCCCAACCAAGCTTTCTTT
CSVEVTGPNQAFF
>TRBJ1-5|once|TRBV4-3|TRBD1
TGCGCCAGCAGCCCCGGGGACAGCACGTTTTCAAGTCAGCCCCAGCATTTT
CASSPGDSTFSSQPQHF
>TRBJ2-1|NA|TRBV2|NA
TGTGCCAGCAGTTCCGGACAAGACAATGAGCAGTTCTTC
CASSSGQDNEQFF
>TRBJ1-1|once|TRBV12-5|NA
TGTGCTAGTGGTTTAGGTGGAAGGCAGGGAACTGAAGCTTTCTTT
CASGLGGRQGTEAFF
>TRBJ1-4|NA|TRBV6-5|NA
TGTGCCAGCAGTTACGGGCAGGGCGGAGAAAAACTGTTTTTT
CASSYGQGGEKLFF
>TRBJ1-2|NA|TRBV10-3|TRBD1
TGTGCCATCACGGGACAGTTTTTAGGAGGTGGCTACACCTTC
CAITGQFLGGGYTF
>TRBJ1-1|NA|TRBV14|TRBD1
TGTGCCAGCAGCCAGATACAGGGGGAGGCTGAAGCTTTCTTT
CASSQIQGEAEAFF
>TRBJ2-1|NA|TRBV30|TRBD1
TGTGCCTGGAGTCCCGGGACAGGGAGCTACAATGAGCAGTTCTTC
CAWSPGTGSYNEQFF
>TRBJ2-7|NA|TRBV6-5|TRBD1
TGTGCCAGCAGACCCAGGGGGCTAAACGAGCAGTACTTC
CASRPRGLNEQYF
>TRBJ2-7|NA|TRBV7-8|TRBD2
TGTGCCAGCAGCTTAGTCAAGGGCCTGGGACTAGCGGGAGGTCTCGAGCAGTACTTC
CASSLVKGLGLAGGLEQYF
>TRBJ1-4|NA|TRBV30|NA
TGTGCCTGGGAGAGACAGTTACTGAATGAAAAACTGTTTTTT
CAWERQLLNEKLFF
>TRBJ2-1|few|TRBV7-9|NA
TGTGCCAGCAGCCTTTCCTACAATGAGCAGTTCTTC
CASSLSYNEQFF
>TRBJ1-3|NA|TRBV28|NA
TGTGCCAGCAGTCCCCTCACAGGGCCGATTGGAAACACCATATATTTT
CASSPLTGPIGNTIYF
>TRBJ2-7|NA|TRBV6-5|NA
TGTGCCAGCAGTCTCCATGACGGGGGCGAGCAGTACTTC
CASSLHDGGEQYF
>TRBJ2-1|NA|TRBV7-9|TRBD2
TGTGCCAGCAGCTTAGGCGGCGGGAGGGGGGATGAGCAGTTCTTC
CASSLGGGRGDEQFF
>TRBJ1-2|NA|TRBV6-5|NA
TGTGCCGCGCGGGGGGCGGATGGCTACACCTTC
CAARGADGYTF
>TRBJ2-1|NA|TRBV10-1|NA
TGCGCCAGCAGTGATAATGCGGGTGAGCAGTTCTTC
CASSDNAGEQFF